Sequencing of this TCR beta chain was carried out in a study of blood T cell repertoires in COVID-19. Sequencing was performed with immunoSEQ multiplex PCR; in TCRdb, only in-frame clones are kept and a portion is missing. The sample holds under 350,000 clones, approximately 90% seen once. This CDR3 is 12 amino acids long. V was shortened by 6 bases and J by 7 bases, with 9 bases between the two germline ends. This TCR was sampled from a man aged 35 to 55 with acute or convalescent COVID-19. The rearrangement joins TRBV12-3 or TRBV12-4 to TRBJ2-2; TRBD1 might be the D (5 bases). The sequenced sample was peripheral blood. CDR3 nucleotides: TGTGCCAGCAGGGATCAGGGCGGGGAGCTGTTTTTT. It codes for CASRDQGGELFF.